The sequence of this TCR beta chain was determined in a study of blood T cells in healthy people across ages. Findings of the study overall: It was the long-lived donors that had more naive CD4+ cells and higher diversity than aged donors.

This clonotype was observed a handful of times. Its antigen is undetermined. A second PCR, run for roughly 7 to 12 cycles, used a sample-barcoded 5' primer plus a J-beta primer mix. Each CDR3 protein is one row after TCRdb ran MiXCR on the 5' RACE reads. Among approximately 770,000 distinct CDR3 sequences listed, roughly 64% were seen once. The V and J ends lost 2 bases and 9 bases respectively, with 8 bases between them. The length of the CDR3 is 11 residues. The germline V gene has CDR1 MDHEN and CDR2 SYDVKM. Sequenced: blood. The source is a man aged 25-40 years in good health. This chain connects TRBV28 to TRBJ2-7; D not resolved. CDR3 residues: CASSLTGAQYF. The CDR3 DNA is TGTGCCAGCAGTTTAACCGGCGCGCAGTACTTC.